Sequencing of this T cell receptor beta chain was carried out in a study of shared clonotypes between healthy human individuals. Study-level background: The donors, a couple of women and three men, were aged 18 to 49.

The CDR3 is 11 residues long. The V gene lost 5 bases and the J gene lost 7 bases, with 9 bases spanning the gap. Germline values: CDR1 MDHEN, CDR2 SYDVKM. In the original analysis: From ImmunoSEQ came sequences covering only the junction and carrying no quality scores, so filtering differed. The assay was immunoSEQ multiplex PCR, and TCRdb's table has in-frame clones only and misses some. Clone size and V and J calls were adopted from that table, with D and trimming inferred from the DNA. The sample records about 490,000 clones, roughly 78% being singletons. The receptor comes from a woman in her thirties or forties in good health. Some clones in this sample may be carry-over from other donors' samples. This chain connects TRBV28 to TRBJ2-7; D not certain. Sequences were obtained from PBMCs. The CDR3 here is CASSPSWEQYF. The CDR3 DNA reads TGTGCCAGCAGTCCTTCGTGGGAGCAGTACTTC.